This TCR beta chain emerged from a study of blood T cell repertoires in COVID-19. Study background: Acute-phase and convalescent COVID-19 samples originated in the United States, Italy and Spain.

Per the original methods: Reference gene primer amplification gave estimated nucleated cell counts. Here immunoSEQ multiplex PCR was the method, and the copy in TCRdb shows in-frame clones only, minus some. V and J calls plus clone size are reproduced from that table; the DNA served to infer D and trimming. The data show about 110,000 clones, 84% seen once. Germline CDR1 and CDR2: SGDLS and YYNGEE. Trimming pared 0 bases from V and 2 bases from J, leaving 19 bases between. The CDR3 extends over 18 amino acids. The chain is built from TRBV9 and TRBJ2-3; tentative D call: TRBD1 (5 bases). The TCR originated in a woman over 75 with active or convalescent COVID-19. Material for sequencing was peripheral blood. DNA of the CDR3: TGTGCCAGCAGCGTAGGTCATGGGGCAGGCGAAATCACAGATACGCAGTATTTT. It encodes CASSVGHGAGEITDTQYF.